Shown below are 9 T cell receptor beta chains from a single sample sequenced in a study of T cells in localized non-small cell lung cancer. Generated by immunoSEQ multiplex PCR, the TCRdb table keeps only in-frame clones and is missing some. The table shows approximately 70,000 clones, with roughly nine tenths occurring only once. Sequencing used peripheral blood, obtained before any cancer treatment. Receptor source: a male donor at least 60 years old with stage III squamous cell lung carcinoma.

This clone was found a few times. The genes are TRBV19 and TRBJ1-5, with D tentatively TRBD1 (5 bases). The germline V gene has CDR1 LNHDA and CDR2 SQIVND (reference sequence). Trimming left V 4 bases short and J 2 bases short, with 15 bases between. The CDR3 extends over 16 amino acids. The CDR3 spells CASSNLLGAGNQPQHF. The DNA for the CDR3 is TGTGCCAGTAGTAACCTCCTCGGGGCAGGCAATCAGCCCCAGCATTTT.

V usage is TRBV7-2 and J usage is TRBJ2-1; TRBD1 matches 8 bases. Germline CDR1 is SGHTA and CDR2 is FQGNSA. With V trimmed by 4 bases and J by 3 bases, 2 bases remained unmatched. This CDR3 is built from 14 residues. CDR3 in DNA: TGTGCCAGCAGCTACACAGGGGGCTACAATGAGCAGTTCTTC. Protein product: CASSYTGGYNEQFF.

The rearrangement uses TRBV11-2 and TRBJ1-6; TRBD1 might be the D (6 bases). Trimming took off 3 bases at V and 5 bases at J, with 17 bases between the two ends. This CDR3 spans 17 amino acids. The germline CDR1 and CDR2 sequences are SGHAT and FQNNGV. The CDR3 is CASSFRGARADNSPLHF. In nucleotides, the CDR3 is TGTGCCAGCAGCTTCCGGGGGGCTAGGGCAGATAATTCACCCCTCCACTTT.

The rearrangement joins TRBV6-1 to TRBJ1-1; the match to TRBD1 covers 11 bases. V was pared by 6 bases and J by 7 bases, with 7 bases of the junction left unmatched. The CDR3 has 14 residues. Germline-derived CDR1 and CDR2 are MNHNS and SASEGT. CDR3 in amino acids: CASRGTGGTFEAFF. The DNA of the CDR3 is TGTGCCAGCAGAGGGACAGGGGGAACCTTTGAAGCTTTCTTT.

J is TRBJ2-1 and V is TRBV19; 11 nucleotides agree with TRBD2. Germline CDR1 reads LNHDA; CDR2 reads SQIVND (reference sequence). Germline trimming cut 5 bases from V and 1 base from J; bases unmatched to any gene: 16. CDR3 length: 20 residues. The CDR3 coding sequence is TGTGCCAGTAGTTCCAGTACGATAGCGGGGGGGATTAGTTCCTACAATGAGCAGTTCTTC. Translation gives CASSSSTIAGGISSYNEQFF.

Only one count was recorded for this clone. The chain couples TRBV6-1 to TRBJ2-7; D remains ambiguous. Germline-derived CDR1 and CDR2 are MNHNS and SASEGT. This CDR3 has 13 amino acids. The CDR3 is CATSLTGVYEQYV. In nucleotides, the CDR3 is TGTGCCACCAGTCTTACGGGTGTCTACGAGCAGTACGTC.

V and J are TRBV9 and TRBJ2-7; 8 positions agree with TRBD1. The CDR3 covers 15 residues. V gave up 3 bases and J gave up 1 base; unmatched junction bases: 6. Germline lookup yields CDR1 SGDLS and CDR2 YYNGEE. CDR3 sequence reads: CASSARDRSSYEQYF. DNA for the CDR3: TGTGCCAGCAGCGCACGGGACAGGTCTTCCTACGAGCAGTACTTC.

The chain uses TRBV10-2 and TRBJ1-1, with D uncertain. V shed 4 bases and J shed 7 bases, with 10 bases lying between them. This CDR3 has 12 residues. Looked up from germline, CDR1 is WSHSY and CDR2 is SAAADI. CDR3 sequence: CASSVIISEAFF. The CDR3 nucleotides are TGCGCCAGCAGTGTAATCATAAGTGAAGCTTTCTTT.

The rearrangement joins TRBV19 to TRBJ2-3, with a tentative D call TRBD2 (5 bases). V lost 2 bases, J lost 1 base, and 10 bases lay in between. The CDR3 has 15 residues. The germline V gene encodes CDR1 LNHDA and CDR2 SQIVND (reference sequence). The CDR3: CASSILASGTDTQYF. CDR3 DNA sequence: TGTGCCAGTAGTATACTAGCATCGGGCACAGATACGCAGTATTTT.